This T cell receptor beta chain was identified during a study of shared T cell receptors in the human thymus. The repertoire was sequenced with immunoSEQ multiplex PCR; TCRdb's copy has only in-frame clones and lacks some. Counted here are more than 550,000 clones, 80% to 90% occurring once; the ten biggest clones make up 0.0095% to 0.013%. V lost 1 base, J lost 4 bases, and 10 bases lay in between. The germline V gene has CDR1 LNHNV and CDR2 YYDKDF (reference sequence). The CDR3 covers 14 residues. This clone has more than one count but fewer than ten. The sample was also linked to a second study, of human thymus T cells. Per that study: Corrective cardiac operations yielded the resected thymus tissue.

The chain is built from TRBV15 and TRBJ1-2; TRBD1 might be the D (5 bases). The sequence was obtained from a girl under three years old with a congenital heart defect. The specimen sequenced was thymocytes. The CDR3 sequence: CATSRGGGSYGYTF. The DNA of the CDR3 is TGTGCCACCAGCAGAGGGGGCGGAAGCTATGGCTACACCTTC.